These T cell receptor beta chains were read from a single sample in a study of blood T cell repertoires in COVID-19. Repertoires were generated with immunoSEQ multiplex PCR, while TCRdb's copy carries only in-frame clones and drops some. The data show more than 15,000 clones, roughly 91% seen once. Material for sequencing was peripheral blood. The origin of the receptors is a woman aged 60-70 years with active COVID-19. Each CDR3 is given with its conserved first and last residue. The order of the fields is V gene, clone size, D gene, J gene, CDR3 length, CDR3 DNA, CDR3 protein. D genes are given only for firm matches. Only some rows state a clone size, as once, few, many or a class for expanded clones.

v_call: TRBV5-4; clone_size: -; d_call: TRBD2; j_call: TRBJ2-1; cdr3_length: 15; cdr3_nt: TGTGCCAGCAACTTAGCGGGGGTCACCTACAATGAGCAGTTCTTC; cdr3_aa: CASNLAGVTYNEQFF
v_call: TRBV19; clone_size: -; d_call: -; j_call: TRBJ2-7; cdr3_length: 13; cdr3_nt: TGTGCCAGTAGTCCACGGGCGGGGGCTACGCCGTACTTC; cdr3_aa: CASSPRAGATPYF
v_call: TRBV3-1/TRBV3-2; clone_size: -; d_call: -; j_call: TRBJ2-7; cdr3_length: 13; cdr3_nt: TGTGCCAGCAGCCCAGACGGACTCTACGAGCAGTACTTC; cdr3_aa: CASSPDGLYEQYF
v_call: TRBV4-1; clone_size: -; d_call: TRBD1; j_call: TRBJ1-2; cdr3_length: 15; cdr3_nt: TGCGCCAGCAGGCCCCAGGGGGCGATGATCGATGGCTACACCTTC; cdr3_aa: CASRPQGAMIDGYTF
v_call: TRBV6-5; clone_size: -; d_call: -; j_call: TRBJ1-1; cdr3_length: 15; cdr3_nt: TGTGCCAGCACGGAGGGGGGGAACATGAACACTGAAGCTTTCTTT; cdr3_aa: CASTEGGNMNTEAFF
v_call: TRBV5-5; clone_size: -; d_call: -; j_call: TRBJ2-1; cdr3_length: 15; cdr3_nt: TGTGCCAGCAGCTTGGATTCCAGGCCCATCAATGAGCAGTTCTTC; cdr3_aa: CASSLDSRPINEQFF
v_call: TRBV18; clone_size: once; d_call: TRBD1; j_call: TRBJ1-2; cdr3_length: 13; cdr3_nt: TGTGCCAGCTCACCGGACAGGGGGCATGGCTACACCTTC; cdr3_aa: CASSPDRGHGYTF
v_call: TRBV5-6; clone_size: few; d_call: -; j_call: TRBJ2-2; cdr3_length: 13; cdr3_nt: TGTGCCAGCCGGGACATGAACACCGGGGAGCTGTTTTTT; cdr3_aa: CASRDMNTGELFF
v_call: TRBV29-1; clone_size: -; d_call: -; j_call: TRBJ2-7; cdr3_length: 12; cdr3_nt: TGCAGCGTTGTGTCAGGGCCCTACGAGCAGTACTTC; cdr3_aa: CSVVSGPYEQYF
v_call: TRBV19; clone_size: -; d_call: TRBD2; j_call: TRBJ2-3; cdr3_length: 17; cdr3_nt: TGTGCCAGTAGTATCGGAAGCGGGGGGGCCTCACGAGATACGCAGTATTTT; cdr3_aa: CASSIGSGGASRDTQYF
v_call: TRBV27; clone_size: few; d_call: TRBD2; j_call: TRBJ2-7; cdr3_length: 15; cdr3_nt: TGTGCCAGCGGACGCGGGAGCGGGGGCCGCTACGAGCAGTACTTC; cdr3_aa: CASGRGSGGRYEQYF
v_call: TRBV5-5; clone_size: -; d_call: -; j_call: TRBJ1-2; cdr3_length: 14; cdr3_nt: TGTGCCAGCAGCCCTACAGGGAGAGGCTATGGCTACACCTTC; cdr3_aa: CASSPTGRGYGYTF
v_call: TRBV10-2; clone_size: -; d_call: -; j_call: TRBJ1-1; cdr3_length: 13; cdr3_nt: TGCGCCAGCAGTGACCGGGGGAACACTGAAGCTTTCTTT; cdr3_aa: CASSDRGNTEAFF
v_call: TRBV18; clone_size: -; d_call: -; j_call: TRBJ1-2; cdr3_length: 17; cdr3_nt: TGTGCCAGCTCACCCCTGACCGGCGACGGTGGGCGCTATGGCTACACCTTC; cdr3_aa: CASSPLTGDGGRYGYTF
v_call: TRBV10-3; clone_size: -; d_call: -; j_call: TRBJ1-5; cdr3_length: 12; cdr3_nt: TGTGCCAGCCGGGTTCCCAATCAGCCCCAGCATTTT; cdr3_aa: CASRVPNQPQHF
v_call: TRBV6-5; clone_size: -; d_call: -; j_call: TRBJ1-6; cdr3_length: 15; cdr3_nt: TGTGCCAGCAGTTCCGCCGACGGGTATAATTCACCCCTCCACTTT; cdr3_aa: CASSSADGYNSPLHF
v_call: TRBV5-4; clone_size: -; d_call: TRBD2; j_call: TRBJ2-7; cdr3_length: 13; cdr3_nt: TGTGCCAGCGGGAGCGGGGGGACGGGGGAGCAGTACTTC; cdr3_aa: CASGSGGTGEQYF
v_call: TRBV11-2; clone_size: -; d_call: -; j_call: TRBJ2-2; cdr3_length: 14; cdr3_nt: TGTGCCAGCCGTCGGGGGGCCAACACCGGGGAGCTGTTTTTT; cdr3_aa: CASRRGANTGELFF
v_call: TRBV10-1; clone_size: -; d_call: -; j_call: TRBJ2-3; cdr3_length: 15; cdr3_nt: TGCGCCAGCAGTGAGCTCTTCACTGCCACAGATACGCAGTATTTT; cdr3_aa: CASSELFTATDTQYF
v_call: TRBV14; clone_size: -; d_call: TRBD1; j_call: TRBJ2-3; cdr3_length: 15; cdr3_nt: TGTGCCAGCAGCCATAGGACAGGTTCAACAGATACGCAGTATTTT; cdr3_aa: CASSHRTGSTDTQYF
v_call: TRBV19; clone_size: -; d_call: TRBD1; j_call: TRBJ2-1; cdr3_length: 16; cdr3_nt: TGTGCCAGTAGTATAACGGACAGGGGGCCAGACAATGAGCAGTTCTTC; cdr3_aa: CASSITDRGPDNEQFF
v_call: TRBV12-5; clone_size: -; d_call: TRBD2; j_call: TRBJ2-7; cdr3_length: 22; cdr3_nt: TGTGCTAGTGGAACGAACCCCGGGACTAGCGGGGGGGCCCTGTTTTATTCCTACGAGCAGTACTTC; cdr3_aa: CASGTNPGTSGGALFYSYEQYF
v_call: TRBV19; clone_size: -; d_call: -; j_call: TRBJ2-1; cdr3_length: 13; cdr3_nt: TGTGCCAGCTCGCTTGCTCGGGGAGGTGAGCAGTTCTTC; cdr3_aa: CASSLARGGEQFF
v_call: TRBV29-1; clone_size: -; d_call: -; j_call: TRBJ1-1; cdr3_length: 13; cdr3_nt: TGCAGCGTTTCGGGGAACCTGAACACTGAAGCTTTCTTT; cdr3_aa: CSVSGNLNTEAFF
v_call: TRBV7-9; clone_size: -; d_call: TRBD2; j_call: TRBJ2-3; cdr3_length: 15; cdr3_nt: TGTGCCAGCAGCTTAACTTCTAGCGGGCCAGATACGCAGTATTTT; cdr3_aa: CASSLTSSGPDTQYF
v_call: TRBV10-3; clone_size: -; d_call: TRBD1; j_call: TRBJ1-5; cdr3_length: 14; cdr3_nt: TGTGCCGCTCAGGGACAGGGATGGAATCAGCCCCAGCATTTT; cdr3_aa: CAAQGQGWNQPQHF
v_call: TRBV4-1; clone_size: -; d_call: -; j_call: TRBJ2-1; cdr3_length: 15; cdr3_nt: TGCGCCAGCAGCCAGGAGACTAGAATTTATGGTGAGCAGTTCTTC; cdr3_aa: CASSQETRIYGEQFF
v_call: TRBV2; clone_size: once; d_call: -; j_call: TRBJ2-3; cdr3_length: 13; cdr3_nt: TGTGCCAGCAGTCCCGGGGGCACAGATACGCAGTATTTT; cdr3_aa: CASSPGGTDTQYF
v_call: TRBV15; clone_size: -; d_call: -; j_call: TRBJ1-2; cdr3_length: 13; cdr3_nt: TGTGCCACCAGCAGAGCTGAAGCCTATGGCTACACCTTC; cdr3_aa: CATSRAEAYGYTF
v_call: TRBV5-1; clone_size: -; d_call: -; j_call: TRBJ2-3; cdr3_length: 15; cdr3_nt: TGCGCCAGCAGCTTGAGCGACCCTAGCACAGATACGCAGTATTTT; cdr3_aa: CASSLSDPSTDTQYF
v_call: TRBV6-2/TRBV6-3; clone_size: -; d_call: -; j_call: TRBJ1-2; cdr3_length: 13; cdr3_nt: TGTGCCAGCAGCCGCACCGGGGACTATGGCTACACCTTC; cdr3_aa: CASSRTGDYGYTF
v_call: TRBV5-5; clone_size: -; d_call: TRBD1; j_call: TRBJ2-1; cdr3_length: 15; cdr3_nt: TGTGCCAGCAGCTACGGACAGGGTGTTTACAATGAGCAGTTCTTC; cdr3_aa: CASSYGQGVYNEQFF
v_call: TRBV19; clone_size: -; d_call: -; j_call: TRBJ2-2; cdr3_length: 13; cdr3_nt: TGTGCCAGTGTGGACACCAACACCGGGGAGCTGTTTTTT; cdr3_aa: CASVDTNTGELFF
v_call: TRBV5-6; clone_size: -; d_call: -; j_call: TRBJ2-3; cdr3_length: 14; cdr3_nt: TGTGCCAGCAGCTTGAGAGCAGGAGGGGATACGCAGTATTTT; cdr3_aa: CASSLRAGGDTQYF
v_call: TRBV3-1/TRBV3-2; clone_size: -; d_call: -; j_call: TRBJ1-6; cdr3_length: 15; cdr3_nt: TGTGCCAGCAGCTTCCGACAGTTTCCGGTTTCACCCCTCCACTTT; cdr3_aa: CASSFRQFPVSPLHF
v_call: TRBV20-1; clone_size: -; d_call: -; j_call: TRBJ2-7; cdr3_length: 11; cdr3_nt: TGCAGTGCCCTAAGCCAAATGGAGCAGTACTTC; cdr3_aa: CSALSQMEQYF
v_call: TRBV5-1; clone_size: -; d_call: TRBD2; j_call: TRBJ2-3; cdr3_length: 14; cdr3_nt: TGCGCCAGCAGCCCACCCGGGGGAGGGGTAAGGGAGTATTTT; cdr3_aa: CASSPPGGGVREYF
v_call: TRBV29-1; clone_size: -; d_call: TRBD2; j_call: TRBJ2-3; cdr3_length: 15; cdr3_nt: TGCAGCGTTGAAGGGACTAGCGGGGGCACAGATACGCAGTATTTT; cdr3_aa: CSVEGTSGGTDTQYF
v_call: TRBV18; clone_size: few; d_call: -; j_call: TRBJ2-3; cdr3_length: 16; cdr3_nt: TGTGCCAGCTCACCAGAGGACAGACCCAGCACAGATACGCAGTATTTT; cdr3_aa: CASSPEDRPSTDTQYF
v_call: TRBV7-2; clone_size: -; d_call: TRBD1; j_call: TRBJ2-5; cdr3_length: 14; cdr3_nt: TGTGCCAGCAGCTTAGGGACAGGGTTGGAGACCCAGTACTTC; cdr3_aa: CASSLGTGLETQYF
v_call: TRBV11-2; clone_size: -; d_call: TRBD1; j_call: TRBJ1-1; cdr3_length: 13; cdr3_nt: TGTGCCAGCAGCTTATTCGGACAGGGAGAAGCTTTCTTT; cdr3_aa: CASSLFGQGEAFF
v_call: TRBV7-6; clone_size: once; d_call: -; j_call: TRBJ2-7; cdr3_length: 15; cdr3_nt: TGTGCCAGCAGCTCGGGAGAGGGTCGGTCCTACGAGCAGTACTTC; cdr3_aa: CASSSGEGRSYEQYF
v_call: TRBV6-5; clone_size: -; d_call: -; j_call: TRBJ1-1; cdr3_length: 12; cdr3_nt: TGTGCCGTCCACAGGAAAGGCACTGAAGCTTTCTTT; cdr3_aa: CAVHRKGTEAFF
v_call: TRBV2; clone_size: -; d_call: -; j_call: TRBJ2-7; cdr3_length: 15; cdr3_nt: TGTGCCAGCAGGGCCAGGGGGGCCCTTAACTACGAGCAGTACTTC; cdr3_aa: CASRARGALNYEQYF
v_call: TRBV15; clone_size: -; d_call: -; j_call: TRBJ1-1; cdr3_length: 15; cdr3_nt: TGTGCCACCAGCAGAGATCGGACTACCTGGACTGAAGCTTTCTTT; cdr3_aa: CATSRDRTTWTEAFF
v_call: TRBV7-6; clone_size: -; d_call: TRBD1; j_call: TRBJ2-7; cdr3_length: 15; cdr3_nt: TGTGCCAGCAGCCTCCAGGAGACAGGGGTGGGCGAGCAGTACTTC; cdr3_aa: CASSLQETGVGEQYF
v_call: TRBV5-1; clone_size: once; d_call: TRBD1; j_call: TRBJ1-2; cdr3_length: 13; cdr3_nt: TGCGCCAGCAGCTATGGACAGGTCTATGGCTACACCTTC; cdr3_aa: CASSYGQVYGYTF
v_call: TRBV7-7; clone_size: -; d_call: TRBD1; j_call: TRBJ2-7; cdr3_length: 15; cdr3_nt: TGTGCCAGCAGCGCCGGGACAGGGGGAACCTACGAGCAGTACTTC; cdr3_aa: CASSAGTGGTYEQYF
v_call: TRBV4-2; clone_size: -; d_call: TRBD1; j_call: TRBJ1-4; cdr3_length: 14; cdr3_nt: TGTGCCAGCAGCCAAGCGGGACAGGGTGCGGCCCTGTTTTTT; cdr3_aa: CASSQAGQGAALFF
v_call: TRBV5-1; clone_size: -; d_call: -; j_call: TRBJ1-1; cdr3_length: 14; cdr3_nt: TGCGCCAGCAGCTTGGCCTCACAGTCTACTGAAGCTTTCTTT; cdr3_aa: CASSLASQSTEAFF
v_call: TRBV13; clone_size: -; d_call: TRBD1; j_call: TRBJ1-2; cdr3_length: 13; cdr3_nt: TGTGCCAGCAGCGCCGGGACAGGGGACGGCTACACCTTC; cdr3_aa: CASSAGTGDGYTF
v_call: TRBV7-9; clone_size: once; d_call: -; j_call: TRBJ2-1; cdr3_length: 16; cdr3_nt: TGTGCCAGCAGCTTAACCTCGGGAAGGGTCTACAATGAGCAGTTCTTC; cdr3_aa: CASSLTSGRVYNEQFF
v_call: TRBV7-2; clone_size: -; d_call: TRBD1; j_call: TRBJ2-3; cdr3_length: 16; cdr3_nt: TGTGCCAGCAGCTCCGCCGGGACAGGGGGGGCAGATACGCAGTATTTT; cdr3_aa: CASSSAGTGGADTQYF
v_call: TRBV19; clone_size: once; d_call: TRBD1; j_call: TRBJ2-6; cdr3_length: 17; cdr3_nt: TGTGCCAGTAGTATAGGTCAGGGGGCGACCGGGGCCAACGTCCTGACTTTC; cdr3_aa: CASSIGQGATGANVLTF
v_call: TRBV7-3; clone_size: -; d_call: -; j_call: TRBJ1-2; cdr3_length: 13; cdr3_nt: TGTGCCAGCGCGGACAGTCTCTACTATGGCTACACCTTC; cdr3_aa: CASADSLYYGYTF
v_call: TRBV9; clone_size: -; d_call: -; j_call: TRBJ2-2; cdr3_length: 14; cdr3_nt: TGTGCCAGCAGCGTAGACGGGGGGCCCGGGGAGCTGTTTTTT; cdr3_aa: CASSVDGGPGELFF